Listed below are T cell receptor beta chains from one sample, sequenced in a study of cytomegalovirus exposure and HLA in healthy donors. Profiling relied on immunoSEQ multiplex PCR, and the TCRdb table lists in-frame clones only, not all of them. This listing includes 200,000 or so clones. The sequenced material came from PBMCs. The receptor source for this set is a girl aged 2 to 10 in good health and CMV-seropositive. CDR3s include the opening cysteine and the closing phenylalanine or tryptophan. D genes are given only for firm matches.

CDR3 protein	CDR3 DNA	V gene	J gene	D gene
CASSTLGQGGGNEQFF	TGTGCCAGCAGTACCCTGGGACAGGGTGGTGGCAATGAGCAGTTCTTC	TRBV28	TRBJ2-1	TRBD1
CASSDVEGTVEYF	TGTGCCAGCAGTGACGTAGAGGGGACAGTGGAGTATTTT	TRBV6-1	TRBJ2-3	TRBD1
CAIRGMDRGDGYTF	TGTGCCATCAGGGGTATGGACAGGGGTGATGGCTACACCTTC	TRBV7-3	TRBJ1-2	TRBD1
CASSPNRVTEQYF	TGTGCCAGTAGTCCGAACAGGGTTACCGAGCAGTACTTC	TRBV19	TRBJ2-7	-
CASSQSGQTNQPQHF	TGCGCCAGCAGTCAATCGGGGCAGACAAATCAGCCCCAGCATTTT	TRBV23-1	TRBJ1-5	-
CASSESPGQGAYEQYF	TGTGCCAGCAGTGAATCGCCGGGACAGGGCGCCTACGAGCAGTACTTC	TRBV6-1	TRBJ2-7	TRBD1
CASRLAGVGNEQFF	TGTGCCAGCAGGCTAGCGGGAGTCGGGAATGAGCAGTTCTTC	TRBV28	TRBJ2-1	TRBD2
CASSLHREGEAFF	TGCGCCAGCAGCTTGCATAGGGAGGGTGAAGCTTTCTTT	TRBV5-1	TRBJ1-1	-
CASSGRGLQNYGYTF	TGTGCCAGCAGCGGCCGGGGACTCCAAAACTATGGCTACACCTTC	TRBV5-4	TRBJ1-2	-
CASRENSGLAYEQYF	TGTGCCAGCAGAGAAAATAGCGGGTTAGCCTACGAGCAGTACTTC	TRBV6-6	TRBJ2-7	TRBD2
CASSLLSTGSGLNTEAFF	TGTGCCAGCAGTTTATTATCGACCGGGTCAGGACTTAACACTGAAGCTTTCTTT	TRBV27	TRBJ1-1	-
CASSEASVYTDTQYF	TGTGCCAGCAGTGAAGCTAGCGTCTACACAGATACGCAGTATTTT	TRBV6-1	TRBJ2-3	-
CASSRGPNQPQHF	TGTGCCTCCAGCAGGGGGCCCAATCAGCCCCAGCATTTT	TRBV7-6	TRBJ1-5	TRBD1
CASRGRGGHEQYF	TGTGCCAGCAGGGGGAGGGGAGGCCACGAGCAGTACTTC	TRBV6-1	TRBJ2-7	TRBD2
CASSIAPRTGESYEQYF	TGTGCCAGTAGTATAGCGCCTCGGACAGGGGAATCCTACGAGCAGTACTTC	TRBV19	TRBJ2-7	TRBD1
CASSYGSKAADGYTF	TGTGCCAGCAGTTACGGCAGCAAAGCGGCGGATGGCTACACCTTC	TRBV6-5	TRBJ1-2	-
CASMRAPYEQYF	TGTGCCAGCATGCGGGCCCCCTACGAGCAGTACTTC	TRBV5-6	TRBJ2-7	-
CASSGQGIETQYF	TGTGCCAGCAGCGGACAGGGGATTGAGACCCAGTACTTC	TRBV6-6	TRBJ2-5	TRBD1
CASSYGGPTGYEQYF	TGTGCCAGCAGTTATGGGGGCCCCACGGGCTACGAGCAGTACTTC	TRBV28	TRBJ2-7	-
CATKRGAHNTGELFF	TGTGCCACCAAGCGGGGGGCACATAACACCGGGGAGCTGTTTTTT	TRBV19	TRBJ2-2	TRBD2
CASSRQATNEKLFF	TGTGCCAGCAGCAGACAGGCAACTAATGAAAAACTGTTTTTT	TRBV6-1	TRBJ1-4	-
CASSATGQSSGNTIYF	TGTGCCAGCAGCGCGACAGGGCAAAGCTCTGGAAACACCATATATTTT	TRBV9	TRBJ1-3	TRBD1
CASSLVGRGSSYEQYF	TGCGCCAGCAGCTTGGTAGGTAGAGGGAGCTCCTACGAGCAGTACTTC	TRBV5-1	TRBJ2-7	-
CASNRDSPTNTGELFF	TGTGCCAGCAACCGGGACAGCCCAACGAACACCGGGGAGCTGTTTTTT	TRBV2	TRBJ2-2	TRBD1
CASSLVRGSGAGLDNEQFF	TGTGCCAGCAGCTTAGTCCGGGGTTCAGGAGCGGGACTCGACAATGAGCAGTTCTTC	TRBV11-2	TRBJ2-1	TRBD2
CASSPPLTGKGNIQYF	TGTGCCAGCAGCCCCCCCCTGACAGGGAAAGGAAACATTCAGTACTTC	TRBV7-8	TRBJ2-4	TRBD1
CASSLTAMSTEAFF	TGTGCCAGCAGCCTGACAGCGATGAGCACTGAAGCTTTCTTT	TRBV9	TRBJ1-1	-
CASSEYGGVLRDEQYF	TGTGCCAGCAGTGAATATGGAGGGGTACTTAGGGACGAGCAGTACTTC	TRBV25-1	TRBJ2-7	-
CASSLEASGYNEQFF	TGTGCCAGCAGCTTGGAGGCCAGCGGCTACAATGAGCAGTTCTTC	TRBV7-2	TRBJ2-1	-
CASSLTGATNEKLFF	TGCGCCAGCAGCTTAACAGGGGCAACTAATGAAAAACTGTTTTTT	TRBV5-1	TRBJ1-4	TRBD1
CASSQQGITTEAFF	TGCGCCAGCAGTCAACAGGGAATTACCACTGAAGCTTTCTTT	TRBV5-1	TRBJ1-1	-
CATSRRGGSLITSYNEQFF	TGTGCCACCAGCAGGAGGGGGGGCAGCCTAATTACCTCCTACAATGAGCAGTTCTTC	TRBV15	TRBJ2-1	-
CASSQDRAGELFF	TGTGCCAGCAGTCAAGACAGGGCCGGGGAGCTGTTTTTT	TRBV11-3	TRBJ2-2	TRBD1
CASSVGREGTDTQYF	TGTGCCAGCAGTGTGGGGCGGGAGGGCACAGATACGCAGTATTTT	TRBV2	TRBJ2-3	TRBD2
CASETSGRVTKGQYF	TGTGCCAGCGAGACTAGCGGGAGGGTTACCAAGGGGCAGTACTTC	TRBV7-9	TRBJ2-7	TRBD2
CASSFRARGVNQPQHF	TGTGCCAGCAGTTTCAGGGCCAGGGGGGTGAATCAGCCCCAGCATTTT	TRBV28	TRBJ1-5	TRBD1
CASSSTRGNIQYF	TGTGCCAGCAGCTCGACTAGGGGAAACATTCAGTACTTC	TRBV7-3	TRBJ2-4	-
CASSFLVGANEQYF	TGTGCCAGCAGTTTTCTAGTAGGGGCCAACGAGCAGTACTTC	TRBV27	TRBJ2-7	-
CASSQTRTVDQPQHF	TGCGCCAGCAGCCAAACTCGGACAGTGGATCAGCCCCAGCATTTT	TRBV4-1	TRBJ1-5	-
CASSSGTDPYEQYF	TGTGCCAGCAGCTCCGGGACAGATCCTTACGAGCAGTACTTC	TRBV7-9	TRBJ2-7	TRBD1
CASSPLHSLPQHF	TGTGCCAGCAGTCCACTGCACTCTTTGCCCCAGCATTTT	TRBV28	TRBJ1-5	-
CASRDRAHEQYF	TGTGCCAGCCGGGACAGGGCCCACGAGCAGTACTTC	TRBV2	TRBJ2-7	TRBD1